The 6 T cell receptor beta chains given below trace back to one sample, sequenced in a study of PD-1 blockade in mismatch repair-deficient tumors. TCRdb's copy holds only in-frame clones and misses some; the assay was immunoSEQ multiplex PCR. The table includes under 95,000 clones, around 80% detected once. This sample comprised peripheral blood, obtained 44 weeks after starting pembrolizumab. These receptors all stem from an adult with mismatch repair-deficient cancer.

J is TRBJ2-7 and V is TRBV5-1; 10 bases match TRBD2. V trimming: 4 bases; J trimming: 5 bases; junction bases outside the gene matches: 9. CDR1 is SGHRS and CDR2 is YFSETQ in the germline V gene. This CDR3 has 15 amino acids. The CDR3 coding sequence is TGCGCCAGCAGCCCGGAGGCGACTAGCGGGCACGAGCAGTACTTC. This translates into CASSPEATSGHEQYF. Looking up the rest from reference TRBV5-1 and TRBJ2-7 gives the full variable domain: KAGVTQTPRYLIKTRGQQVTLSCSPISGHRSVSWYQQTPGQGLQFLFEYFSETQRNKGNFPGRFSGRQFSNSRSEMNVSTLELGDSALYLCASSPEATSGHEQYFGPGTRLTVT.

In this sample, this clone turned up once. The chain couples TRBV5-6 to TRBJ2-5; 7 bases agree with TRBD1. CDR1 is SGHDT, CDR2 YYEEEE, per germline. The CDR3 consists of 16 residues. The V segment lost 4 bases and the J segment 3 bases; nucleotides outside the gene matches: 12. The CDR3 here is CASSHVTGKVEETQYF. Here the CDR3 DNA reads TGTGCCAGCAGCCACGTGACAGGGAAAGTTGAAGAGACCCAGTACTTC.

The V call is TRBV23-1, the J call TRBJ2-5; D might be TRBD2 (6 bases). TRBV23-1 is labeled an ORF, and its function is uncertain. The V end was cut by 1 base, the J end by 5 bases, with 14 bases between. This CDR3 has 15 residues. CDR3 bases: TGCGCCAGCAGTCAATGTCAGGGACGGGAGGAGACCCAGTACTTC. The encoded protein is CASSQCQGREETQYF.

This chain joins TRBV2 and TRBJ1-1; no definite D call. The CDR3 consists of 14 residues. V gave up 6 bases and J gave up 1 base, with 12 bases separating them. Germline V gene lookup returns CDR1 SNHLY and CDR2 FYNNEI. The CDR3 sequence: CASRRSIENTEAFF. The CDR3 region has the DNA TGTGCCAGCAGGCGATCGATTGAGAACACTGAAGCTTTCTTT.

The rearrangement uses TRBV25-1 and TRBJ2-7, with TRBD2 identical over 9 bases. The CDR3 runs 15 residues. J gave up 2 bases and V 2 bases, and 4 bases lay outside the gene matches. From germline, CDR1 is MGHDK and CDR2 SYGVNS. CDR3 loop: CASSESLAGTYEQYF. CDR3 coding DNA: TGTGCCAGCAGTGAAAGTCTAGCGGGAACCTACGAGCAGTACTTC.

The V and J genes are TRBV27 and TRBJ2-1; 14 bases agree with TRBD2. Looked up from germline, CDR1 is MNHEY and CDR2 is SMNVEV (reference sequence). The CDR3 extends over 13 amino acids. V gave up 6 bases and J gave up 12 bases; unmatched junction bases: 4. The CDR3 here is CASSWTSGRPQFF. The CDR3 nucleotides are TGTGCCAGCAGCTGGACTAGCGGGAGGCCGCAGTTCTTC.